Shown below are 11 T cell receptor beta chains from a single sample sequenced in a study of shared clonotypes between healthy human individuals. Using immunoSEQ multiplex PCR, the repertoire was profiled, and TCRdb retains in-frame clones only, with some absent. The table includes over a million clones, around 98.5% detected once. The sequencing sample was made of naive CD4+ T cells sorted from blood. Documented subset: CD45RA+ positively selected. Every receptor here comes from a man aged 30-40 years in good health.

The CDR3 loop is CAWTAYNTGELFF. The CDR3 DNA follows: TGTGCCTGGACAGCCTACAACACCGGGGAGCTGTTTTTT. V usage is TRBV30 and J usage is TRBJ2-2; no reliable D call. Germline V gene data show CDR1 as GTSNPN and CDR2 as SVGIG (reference sequence). The V end was cut by 4 bases, the J end by 2 bases, with 8 bases between. CDR3 length: 13 amino acids.

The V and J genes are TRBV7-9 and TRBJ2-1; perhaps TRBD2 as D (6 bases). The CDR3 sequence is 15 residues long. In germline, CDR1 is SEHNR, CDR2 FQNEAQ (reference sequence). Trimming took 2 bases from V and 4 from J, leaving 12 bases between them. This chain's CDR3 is CASSLQSSAYNEQFF. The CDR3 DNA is TGTGCCAGCAGCTTACAGTCTAGCGCTTACAATGAGCAGTTCTTC.

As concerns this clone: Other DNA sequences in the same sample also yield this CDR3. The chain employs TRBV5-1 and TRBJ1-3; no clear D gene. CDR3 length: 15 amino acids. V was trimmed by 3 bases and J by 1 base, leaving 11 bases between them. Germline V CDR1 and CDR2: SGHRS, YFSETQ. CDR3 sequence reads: CASSSDSSSGNTIYF. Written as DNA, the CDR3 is TGCGCCAGCAGCTCCGACTCAAGTTCTGGAAACACCATATATTTT.

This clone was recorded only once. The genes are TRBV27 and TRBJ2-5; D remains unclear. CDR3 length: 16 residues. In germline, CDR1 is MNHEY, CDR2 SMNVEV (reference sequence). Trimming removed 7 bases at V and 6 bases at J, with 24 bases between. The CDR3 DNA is TGTGCCAGCATTAGTCTTTCCCTCCGATTGCAGCAGACCCAGTACTTC. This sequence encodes CASISLSLRLQQTQYF.

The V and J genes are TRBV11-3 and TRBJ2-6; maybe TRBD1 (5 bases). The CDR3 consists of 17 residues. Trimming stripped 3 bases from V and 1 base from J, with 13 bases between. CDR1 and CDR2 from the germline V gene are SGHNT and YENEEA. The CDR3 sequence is CASSFLLQGSGANVLTF. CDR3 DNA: TGTGCCAGCAGCTTCCTACTTCAGGGATCTGGGGCCAACGTCCTGACTTTC.

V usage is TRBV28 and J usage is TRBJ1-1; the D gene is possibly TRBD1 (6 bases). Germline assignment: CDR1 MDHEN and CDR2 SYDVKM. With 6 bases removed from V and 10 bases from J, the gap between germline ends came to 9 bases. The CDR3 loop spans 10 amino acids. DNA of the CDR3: TGTGCCAGCAGCAGGGGTGCAGCTTTCTTT. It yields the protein CASSRGAAFF.

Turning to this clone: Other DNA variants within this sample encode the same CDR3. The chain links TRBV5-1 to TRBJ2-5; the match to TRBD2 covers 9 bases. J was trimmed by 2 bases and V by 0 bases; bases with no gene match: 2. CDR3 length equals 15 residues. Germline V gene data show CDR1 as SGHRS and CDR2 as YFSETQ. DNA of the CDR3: TGCGCCAGCAGCTTGGGGCTAGCGGGGCAAGAGACCCAGTACTTC. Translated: CASSLGLAGQETQYF.

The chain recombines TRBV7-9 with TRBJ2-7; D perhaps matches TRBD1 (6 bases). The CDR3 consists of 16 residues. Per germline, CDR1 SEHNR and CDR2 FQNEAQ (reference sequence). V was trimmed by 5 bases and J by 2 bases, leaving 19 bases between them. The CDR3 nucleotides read TGTGCCAGCAGCCAATCAGGGGACCCTGGGGCCTACGAGCAGTACTTC. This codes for CASSQSGDPGAYEQYF.

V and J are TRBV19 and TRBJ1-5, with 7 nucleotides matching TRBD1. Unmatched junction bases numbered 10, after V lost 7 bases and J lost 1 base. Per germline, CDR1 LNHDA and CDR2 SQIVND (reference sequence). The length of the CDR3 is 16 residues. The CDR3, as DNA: TGTGCCAGTAAACACGCAGGGGGAGAAAGCAATCAGCCCCAGCATTTT. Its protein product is CASKHAGGESNQPQHF.

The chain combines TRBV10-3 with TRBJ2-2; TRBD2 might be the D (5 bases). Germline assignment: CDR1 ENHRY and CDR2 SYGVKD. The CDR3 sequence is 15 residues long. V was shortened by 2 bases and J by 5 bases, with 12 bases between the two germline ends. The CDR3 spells CAISEVPPGTGELFF. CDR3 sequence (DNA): TGTGCCATCAGTGAGGTCCCCCCGGGGACCGGGGAGCTGTTTTTT.

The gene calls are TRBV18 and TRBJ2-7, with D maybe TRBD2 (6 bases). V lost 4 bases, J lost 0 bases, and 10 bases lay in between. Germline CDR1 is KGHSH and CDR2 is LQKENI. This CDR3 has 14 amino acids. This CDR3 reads CASSQWGVSYEQYF. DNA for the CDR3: TGTGCCAGCTCACAATGGGGGGTCTCCTACGAGCAGTACTTC.